Presented here are 15 T cell receptor beta chains from one specimen sequenced in a study of shared clonotypes between healthy human individuals. Data came from immunoSEQ multiplex PCR; TCRdb stores just in-frame clones and leaves some out. This sample has 2 million to 2.5 million clones, with approximately 94% found just once. Terminally differentiated effector memory CD45RA+ cells were left out of the naive CD8 fraction, which was CD45RO-negative and positively selected for CCR7. The sequencing input was naive CD8+ T cells sorted from blood. The receptors come from a man aged 18 to 30 in good health.

The V gene is TRBV15, the J gene TRBJ2-3; 11 nucleotides align to TRBD2. CDR1 and CDR2 from the germline V gene are LNHNV and YYDKDF (reference sequence). The CDR3 is 14 residues long. J gave up 6 bases and V 5 bases, and 4 bases lay outside the gene matches. CDR3 sequence reads: CATSVSGRADTQYF. In DNA form, the CDR3 reads TGTGCCACCAGCGTTAGCGGGAGGGCGGATACGCAGTATTTT.

On this clone: Other DNA sequences of this sample code for an identical CDR3. The rearrangement joins TRBV27 to TRBJ2-7; either TRBD1 or TRBD2 may supply D (5 bases each). CDR1 MNHEY and CDR2 SMNVEV come from the germline V gene (reference sequence). This CDR3 is 13 amino acids long. V was clipped by 2 bases and J by 6 bases, with 11 bases between them. The DNA for the CDR3 is TGTGCCAGCAGTTTAACGGGGCCGGGCGAGCAGTACTTC. This sequence encodes CASSLTGPGEQYF.

V gene TRBV6-1 combines with J gene TRBJ2-7, with 8 bases that match TRBD1. The CDR3 has 15 residues. Germline-derived CDR1 and CDR2 are MNHNS and SASEGT. V was clipped by 5 bases and J by 5 bases; unmatched bases: 11. The CDR3 sequence: CASSWADREVDEQYF. In nucleotides, the CDR3 is TGTGCCAGCAGTTGGGCGGACAGGGAAGTAGACGAGCAGTACTTC.

The genes are TRBV5-8 and TRBJ1-2; D is unresolved. Germline V gene lookup returns CDR1 SGHTS and CDR2 YDEGEE. The V end was cut by 4 bases, the J end by 4 bases, with 2 bases between. The CDR3 consists of 10 residues. Written as DNA, the CDR3 is TGTGCCAGCAGCAGCTATGGCTACACCTTC. Protein: CASSSYGYTF.

This sequence joins TRBV28 and TRBJ2-7; D call uncertain. Per germline, CDR1 MDHEN and CDR2 SYDVKM. The V end lost 2 bases, the J end lost 3 bases, and 5 bases lay between the germline ends. The CDR3 totals 12 residues. CDR3 sequence reads: CASSLMRYEQYF. The DNA for the CDR3 is TGTGCCAGCAGTTTAATGCGCTACGAGCAGTACTTC.

The chain links TRBV28 to TRBJ1-3; D remains ambiguous. The germline CDR1 and CDR2 sequences are MDHEN and SYDVKM. With 2 bases removed from V and 2 bases from J, the gap between germline ends came to 16 bases. The CDR3 has 17 residues. The CDR3 DNA is TGTGCCAGCAGTTTAGACGGGGTGGGGAAGGCTGGAAACACCATATATTTT. Translation: CASSLDGVGKAGNTIYF.

V is TRBV27 and J is TRBJ2-3; TRBD1 agrees at 7 bases. With 6 bases clipped from V and 1 base from J, the junction kept 4 bases outside the gene matches. CDR3 length equals 14 residues. Germline loops: CDR1 MNHEY, CDR2 SMNVEV (reference sequence). The CDR3 is CASRYRGGTDTQYF. In nucleotides, the CDR3 is TGTGCCAGCAGGTACAGGGGTGGCACAGATACGCAGTATTTT.

This rearrangement joins TRBV7-9 to TRBJ2-7, with D tentatively TRBD1 (6 bases). Germline values: CDR1 SEHNR, CDR2 FQNEAQ (reference sequence). This CDR3 is 15 amino acids long. The V end lost 3 bases, the J end lost 1 base, and 13 bases lay between the germline ends. The CDR3 sequence: CASSFPDRPSYEQYF. For the CDR3, the DNA is TGTGCCAGCAGCTTCCCCGACAGGCCATCCTACGAGCAGTACTTC.

This clone has a single count. The rearrangement joins TRBV13 to TRBJ1-1; TRBD1 matches at 7 bases. Looked up from germline, CDR1 is PRHDT and CDR2 is FYEKMQ (reference sequence). V was pared by 4 bases and J by 2 bases, with 4 bases of the junction left unmatched. The CDR3 extends over 14 amino acids. CDR3 loop: CASSSGQDNTEAFF. CDR3 sequence (DNA): TGTGCCAGCAGCTCAGGACAGGACAACACTGAAGCTTTCTTT.

The chain joins TRBV5-4 to TRBJ2-3; TRBD1 aligns across 11 bases. This CDR3 is 16 amino acids long. Germline V gene lookup returns CDR1 SGHNT and CDR2 YYREEE (reference sequence). Trimming at V came to 4 bases and at J to 5 bases, leaving 9 bases not matched to a gene. The DNA for the CDR3 is TGTGCCAGCAGCCAGCTGGGACAGGGGGTGGGAGATACGCAGTATTTT. As protein: CASSQLGQGVGDTQYF.

The chain links TRBV27 to TRBJ2-1, with D possibly TRBD1 on 6 matching bases. CDR1 and CDR2 from the germline V gene are MNHEY and SMNVEV (reference sequence). There are 13 residues in the CDR3. V lost 4 bases and J lost 7, with 11 bases in between. Written as DNA, the CDR3 is TGTGCCAGCAGTTGGGACACGGGGAATGAGCAGTTCTTC. Translating it yields CASSWDTGNEQFF.

This clone was recorded only once. V usage is TRBV5-1 and J usage is TRBJ2-3, with unresolved D. V dropped 1 base and J dropped 0 bases, with 9 bases sitting between them. The germline V gene has CDR1 SGHRS and CDR2 YFSETQ. The CDR3 sequence is 15 residues long. CDR3 amino acids: CASSLISRSTDTQYF. The CDR3 region has the DNA TGCGCCAGCAGCTTGATCAGTAGGAGCACAGATACGCAGTATTTT.

The genes are TRBV30 and TRBJ1-1; D is unresolved. The CDR3 is 15 residues long. The germline V gene has CDR1 GTSNPN and CDR2 SVGIG (reference sequence). V lost 0 bases and J lost 0, with 11 bases in between. DNA of the CDR3: TGTGCCTGGAGTGTACATTCAGTAATGAACACTGAAGCTTTCTTT. The encoded protein is CAWSVHSVMNTEAFF.

V gene TRBV5-1 combines with J gene TRBJ2-3, with a tentative D call TRBD1 (5 bases). Trimming removed 3 bases at V and 1 base at J, with 12 bases between. The germline V gene encodes CDR1 SGHRS and CDR2 YFSETQ. CDR3 length equals 15 residues. The CDR3 region is CASSSNRWGTDTQYF. In DNA, the CDR3 is TGCGCCAGCAGCTCAAACAGGTGGGGCACAGATACGCAGTATTTT.

This chain links TRBV15 with TRBJ2-3; unclear D gene. CDR3 size: 15 residues. The germline gives CDR1 LNHNV, CDR2 YYDKDF (reference sequence). V dropped 6 bases and J dropped 0 bases, with 13 bases sitting between them. In DNA form, the CDR3 reads TGTGCCACCAGGAAGTTTAGTTCTAGCACAGATACGCAGTATTTT. Translating gives CATRKFSSSTDTQYF.